This is a list of T cell receptor beta chains from one sample in a study of blood T cell repertoires in COVID-19. Generated by immunoSEQ multiplex PCR, the TCRdb table keeps only in-frame clones and is missing some. The sample holds 170,000 or so clones, more than 75% seen once. The sequenced material came from PBMCs or T cells enriched from blood (not recorded which). These receptors were obtained from a woman aged 50 to 65 who had recovered from COVID-19. The CDR3 runs from the conserved cysteine through the conserved F or W. D genes are given only for firm matches. Only part of the rows carry a size: once, few, many, or a class if the clone is expanded.

clone_size d_call j_call v_call cdr3_aa cdr3_nt
. TRBD1 TRBJ2-7 TRBV18 CASSPIQGDSYEQYF TGTGCCAGCTCACCCATACAGGGGGACTCCTACGAGCAGTACTTC
. TRBD1 TRBJ1-2 TRBV14 CASSHQAGTGIRYGYTF TGTGCCAGCAGCCATCAAGCCGGGACAGGGATCCGCTATGGCTACACCTTC
. . TRBJ2-1 TRBV11-3 CASSLDVAAYNEQFF TGTGCCAGCAGCTTAGATGTCGCGGCTTACAATGAGCAGTTCTTC
. TRBD1 TRBJ1-2 TRBV4-2 CASSQDWGQGRLHYGYTF TGTGCCAGCAGCCAAGATTGGGGACAGGGAAGGTTGCACTATGGCTACACCTTC
. TRBD1 TRBJ1-2 TRBV5-4 CASSAGTDYGYTF TGTGCCAGCAGCGCGGGGACAGACTATGGCTACACCTTC
few TRBD1 TRBJ2-1 TRBV6-2/TRBV6-3 CASSRRQGYEQFF TGTGCCAGCAGTCGACGACAGGGCTATGAGCAGTTCTTC
. TRBD2 TRBJ2-3 TRBV24-1 CASQSGTSGTDTQYF TGTGCCTCCCAATCCGGGACTAGCGGGACAGATACGCAGTATTTT
few TRBD2 TRBJ2-3 TRBV9 CASSPAAGAASTDTQYF TGTGCCAGCAGCCCTGCAGCGGGAGCCGCTAGCACAGATACGCAGTATTTT
. TRBD1 TRBJ2-1 TRBV6-2/TRBV6-3 CASSKDRVHNEQFF TGTGCCAGCAGCAAGGACAGGGTGCACAATGAGCAGTTCTTC
. . TRBJ2-1 TRBV10-3 CAISEPASNEQFF TGTGCCATCAGTGAGCCGGCTAGCAATGAGCAGTTCTTC
. TRBD1 TRBJ2-7 TRBV5-1 CASSTGQGGSYEQYF TGCGCCAGCAGCACTGGACAGGGGGGCTCCTACGAGCAGTACTTC
. . TRBJ1-4 TRBV11-3 CASSPGTTNEKLFF TGTGCCAGCAGCCCCGGGACAACTAATGAAAAACTGTTTTTT
. . TRBJ2-6 TRBV19 CASSASGPGANVLTF TGTGCCAGTAGTGCATCAGGCCCTGGGGCCAACGTCCTGACTTTC
few TRBD2 TRBJ2-3 TRBV4-2 CASSQDGQRVAGVGTQYF TGTGCCAGCAGCCAAGATGGACAACGGGTAGCGGGAGTAGGTACGCAGTATTTT
. . TRBJ2-2 TRBV5-6 CASSLQGVKTGELFF TGTGCCAGCAGCTTACAGGGTGTAAAAACCGGGGAGCTGTTTTTT
. TRBD1 TRBJ2-7 TRBV28 CASRLDRGPYEQYF TGTGCCAGCAGACTGGACAGGGGGCCTTACGAGCAGTACTTC
few TRBD1 TRBJ2-5 TRBV2 CASSWDRTQETQYF TGTGCCAGCAGTTGGGACAGAACCCAAGAGACCCAGTACTTC
. . TRBJ1-6 TRBV19 CASSKTGRDSPLHF TGTGCCAGTAGTAAAACAGGGAGGGATTCACCCCTCCACTTT
. TRBD2 TRBJ2-7 TRBV20-1 CSARTSGEQYF TGCAGTGCTCGGACTAGTGGAGAGCAGTACTTC
. TRBD1 TRBJ1-5 TRBV19 CASSAGTGPLGNQPQHF TGTGCCAGTAGTGCCGGGACAGGGCCATTAGGCAATCAGCCCCAGCATTTT
. . TRBJ2-7 TRBV6-5 CASSTAGGGLAWSF TGTGCCAGCAGTACAGCAGGGGGAGGACTAGCATGGTCCTTC
. TRBD1 TRBJ2-2 TRBV27 CASRLTGPGELFF TGTGCCAGCAGGCTGACAGGGCCCGGGGAGCTGTTTTTT
. TRBD2 TRBJ2-1 TRBV6-4 CASRREAAYNEQFF TGTGCCAGCAGGCGGGAGGCAGCCTACAATGAGCAGTTCTTC
. TRBD1 TRBJ2-7 TRBV5-4 CASSIRQGTYEQYF TGTGCCAGCAGCATCCGACAGGGCACCTACGAGCAGTACTTC
. TRBD1 TRBJ1-1 TRBV11-3 CASSSRQGMNTEAFF TGTGCCAGCAGCTCTCGACAGGGAATGAACACTGAAGCTTTCTTT
. TRBD1 TRBJ2-7 TRBV30 CAWQAGGYYEQYF TGTGCCTGGCAGGCAGGGGGTTACTACGAGCAGTACTTC
. . TRBJ2-1 TRBV3-1/TRBV3-2 CASSQSLAATYEQFF TGTGCCAGCAGCCAATCTCTTGCCGCTACCTATGAGCAGTTCTTC
. TRBD2 TRBJ2-1 TRBV20-1 CSASQAGPGLGEQFF TGCAGTGCTAGTCAAGCGGGACCGGGGTTGGGTGAGCAGTTCTTC
. TRBD1 TRBJ2-3 TRBV27 CASSTPVRGTGVQYF TGTGCCAGCAGTACCCCAGTTCGGGGCACAGGGGTGCAGTATTTT
. . TRBJ2-2 TRBV7-3 CASSMQGDGELFF TGTGCCAGCAGCATGCAGGGCGACGGGGAGCTGTTTTTT
. TRBD2 TRBJ2-1 TRBV7-9 CASSTQRERPYNEQFF TGTGCCAGCAGCACCCAGCGGGAGAGGCCCTACAATGAGCAGTTCTTC
once . TRBJ2-1 TRBV4-1 CASSRGQGDEQFF TGCGCCAGCAGCCGCGGACAAGGGGATGAGCAGTTCTTC
few TRBD1 TRBJ1-1 TRBV19 CASSVGQGYTEAFF TGTGCCAGTAGTGTCGGACAGGGTTACACTGAAGCTTTCTTT
. . TRBJ1-4 TRBV24-1 CATSDSNRANKLFF TGTGCCACCAGTGACTCAAACAGGGCTAATAAACTGTTTTTT
. . TRBJ2-7 TRBV12-2 CASRFPARDRGLYEQYF TGTGCAAGTCGCTTTCCGGCGCGGGACAGGGGGCTGTACGAGCAGTACTTC
. TRBD2 TRBJ2-1 TRBV19 CASSIRAGGLVSYNEQFF TGTGCCAGTAGTATAAGAGCGGGAGGTTTGGTATCCTACAATGAGCAGTTCTTC
. TRBD2 TRBJ2-1 TRBV5-1 CASSLELAGGPWNEQFF TGCGCCAGCAGCTTGGAACTAGCGGGAGGGCCGTGGAATGAGCAGTTCTTC
once . TRBJ2-3 TRBV24-1 CATSDGQKSTDTQYF TGTGCCACCAGTGACGGACAGAAAAGCACAGATACGCAGTATTTT
few TRBD2 TRBJ2-1 TRBV9 CASSPRLAGGYNEQFF TGTGCCAGCAGCCCACGACTAGCGGGAGGGTACAATGAGCAGTTCTTC
. . TRBJ1-2 TRBV21-1 CASSKGGQHYGYTF TGTGCCAGCAGCAAAGGAGGACAGCACTATGGCTACACCTTC
. TRBD2 TRBJ2-1 TRBV27 CASSPGLASNEQFF TGTGCCAGCAGTCCTGGACTAGCAAGCAATGAGCAGTTCTTC
. TRBD1 TRBJ1-5 TRBV19 CASSRPGTGWNQPQHF TGTGCCAGTAGTAGGCCCGGGACAGGGTGGAATCAGCCCCAGCATTTT
. . TRBJ2-5 TRBV21-1 CASSKSWTPGGWRETQYF TGTGCCAGCAGCAAATCATGGACACCAGGGGGCTGGAGAGAGACCCAGTACTTC
. TRBD1 TRBJ1-1 TRBV7-2 CASSLVGQGRSEAFF TGTGCCAGCAGCTTAGTGGGACAGGGACGGTCTGAAGCTTTCTTT
. . TRBJ1-2 TRBV6-6 CASKLELGGYTF TGTGCCAGCAAATTGGAGTTGGGTGGCTACACCTTC
. TRBD1 TRBJ2-5 TRBV7-2 CASSQGTGGETQYF TGTGCCAGCAGCCAAGGGACAGGGGGAGAGACCCAGTACTTC
. . TRBJ1-5 TRBV2 CASRGGTVYSNQPQHF TGTGCCAGCAGGGGGGGTACAGTCTATAGCAATCAGCCCCAGCATTTT
. . TRBJ2-3 TRBV3-1/TRBV3-2 CASSQEAGRGDTQYF TGTGCCAGCAGCCAAGAAGCCGGGAGAGGAGATACGCAGTATTTT
. TRBD1 TRBJ2-7 TRBV27 CASSRLTFPGQGAYEQYF TGTGCCAGCAGTAGGCTTACGTTCCCGGGACAGGGGGCCTACGAGCAGTACTTC
. . TRBJ1-5 TRBV30 CAWSRQGNQPQHF TGTGCCTGGAGTAGACAGGGCAATCAGCCCCAGCATTTT
. . TRBJ1-6 TRBV5-4 CASSPRETPNSPLHF TGTGCCAGCAGCCCTCGGGAGACACCCAATTCACCCCTCCACTTT
. . TRBJ1-1 TRBV7-9 CASSLAYGEAFF TGTGCCAGCAGCTTAGCCTACGGGGAAGCTTTCTTT
. TRBD2 TRBJ2-4 TRBV13 CASSLELAGAITKNIQYF TGTGCCAGCAGCCTCGAATTGGCGGGAGCGATAACCAAAAACATTCAGTACTTC
. . TRBJ1-4 TRBV6-5 CASSYSGQVNEKLFF TGTGCCAGCAGTTACTCGGGGCAGGTTAATGAAAAACTGTTTTTT
. TRBD2 TRBJ2-3 TRBV6-6 CASSPRLAGGGTDTQYF TGTGCCAGCAGTCCACGACTAGCGGGAGGGGGCACAGATACGCAGTATTTT
. TRBD1 TRBJ2-7 TRBV7-9 CASTGQENEQYF TGTGCCAGCACCGGACAGGAAAACGAGCAGTACTTC
few . TRBJ2-5 TRBV5-4 CASSLKGVVTQYF TGTGCCAGCAGCTTGAAGGGGGTAGTGACCCAGTACTTC
. TRBD1 TRBJ1-1 TRBV29-1 CSVDAPDRDLAEAFF TGCAGCGTTGACGCCCCGGACAGGGATCTCGCTGAAGCTTTCTTT
. TRBD1 TRBJ2-6 TRBV27 CASSFLNSPGQGSGANVLTF TGTGCCAGCAGTTTTTTGAACTCCCCAGGACAGGGGTCTGGGGCCAACGTCCTGACTTTC
. . TRBJ1-5 TRBV20-1 CSASTGDNNQPQHF TGCAGTGCTAGTACCGGGGATAACAATCAGCCCCAGCATTTT